This T cell receptor (beta chain) emerged from a study of identical twins. This clonotype occurred many times. No antigen is known for it. Each donor was a healthy Caucasian. A single record per CDR3 protein comes from TCRdb applying MiXCR to the 5' RACE reads. Found here are 750,000 to 950,000 distinct CDR3 sequences, roughly 12% of them singletons; the top ten hold around 1.5%. The CDR3 loop spans 15 amino acids. The V end was cut by 1 base, the J end by 3 bases, with 12 bases between. Looked up from germline, CDR1 is SSHAT and CDR2 is FNYEAQ (reference sequence). Whole-study findings and limits: Not following the same donors, the study drew its conclusions from cross-sectional statistical analysis. Among out-of-frame alpha sequences shared by twins, low generation probability occurred in excess. Cord blood beta clonotypes that were abundant carried fewer insertions, and memory repertoires showed no such trend.

The same sample was also used in a study of yellow fever vaccine responses in identical twins.

The source of this sequence is a woman aged 18 to 35 in good health. V and J are TRBV7-7 and TRBJ2-5, with a tentative D call TRBD2 (5 bases). Sequences were obtained from PBMCs. CDR3 sequence: CASSLGRGKKETQYF. CDR3 nucleotides: TGTGCCAGCAGCTTAGGTCGGGGAAAGAAAGAGACCCAGTACTTC.